The TCR beta chain described here comes from a study of OX40 agonist ivuxolimab in advanced cancers. For the study at large: In this cohort, patients received ivuxolimab, an agonistic anti-OX40 (CD134) antibody. Participants could have had prior anti-PD-1, anti-PD-L1 or anti-CTLA-4 therapy, and approximately 37% had some. General study points: Some nonresponders also had low normalized T-cell clonal expansion.

The method was immunoSEQ multiplex PCR; TCRdb's version includes in-frame clones alone and lacks a portion of them. The data hold under 85,000 clones, with roughly 85% observed a single time. To note about this clone: Its antigen is not identified.

Exclusion of a patient followed from autoimmune disease history or systemic immunosuppression. Germline CDR1 reads SGHNT; CDR2 reads YYREEE (reference sequence). Trimming removed 4 bases from V and 1 base from J; junction bases left unmatched: 6. There are 17 residues in the CDR3. The chain couples TRBV5-4 to TRBJ2-2; 11 positions agree with TRBD2. This specimen consisted of CD4+ or CD8+ T cells sorted from blood, obtained in a trial of the OX40 agonist ivuxolimab. The sequence derives from an adult with an advanced solid tumor such as melanoma, head and neck, liver or kidney cancer. The CDR3 DNA reads TGTGCCAGCAGCCCCAGCCTAGCGGGAGGGAACACCGGGGAGCTGTTTTTT. This gives the protein CASSPSLAGGNTGELFF.